This T cell receptor beta chain is drawn from a study of control samples from healthy donors and cancer patients. The table came from immunoSEQ multiplex PCR; TCRdb's copy has only in-frame clones and leaves some out. The repertoire has about 28,000 clones, about 87% of them found once; the top ten carry 1.6%. The length of the CDR3 is 15 residues. Germline V CDR1 and CDR2: MNHEY, SVGAGI. V was trimmed by 10 bases and J by 3 bases, leaving 19 bases between them. Sequencing was done on a sample of PBMCs. The TCR comes from a woman in her 40s with lung cancer. The V and J genes are TRBV6-5 and TRBJ1-5; TRBD1 might be the D (6 bases). Written as DNA, the CDR3 is TGTGCCACTCGACCAGGACAGTGGCCCAATCAGCCCCAGCATTTT. Its protein is CATRPGQWPNQPQHF.